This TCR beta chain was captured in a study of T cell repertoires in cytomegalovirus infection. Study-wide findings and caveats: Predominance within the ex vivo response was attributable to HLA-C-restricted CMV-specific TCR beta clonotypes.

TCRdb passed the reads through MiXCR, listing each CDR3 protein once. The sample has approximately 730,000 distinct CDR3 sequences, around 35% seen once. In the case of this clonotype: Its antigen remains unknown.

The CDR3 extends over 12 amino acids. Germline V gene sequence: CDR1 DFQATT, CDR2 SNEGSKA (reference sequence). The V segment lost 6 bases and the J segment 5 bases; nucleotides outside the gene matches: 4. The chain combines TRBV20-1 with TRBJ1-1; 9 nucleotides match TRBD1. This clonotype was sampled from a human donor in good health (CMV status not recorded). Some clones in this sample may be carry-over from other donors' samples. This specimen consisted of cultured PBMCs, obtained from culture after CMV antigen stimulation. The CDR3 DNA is TGCAGTGCCTACAGGGGGCGAACTGAAGCTTTCTTT. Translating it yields CSAYRGRTEAFF.